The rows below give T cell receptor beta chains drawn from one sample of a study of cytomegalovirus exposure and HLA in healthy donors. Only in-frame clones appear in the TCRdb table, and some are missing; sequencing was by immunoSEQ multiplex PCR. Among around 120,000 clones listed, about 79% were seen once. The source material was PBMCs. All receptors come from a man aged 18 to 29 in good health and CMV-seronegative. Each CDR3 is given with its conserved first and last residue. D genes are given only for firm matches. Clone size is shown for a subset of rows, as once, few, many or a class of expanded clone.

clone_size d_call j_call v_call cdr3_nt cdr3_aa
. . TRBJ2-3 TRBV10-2 TGCGCCAGCAGGGGGCCTAGCACAGATACGCAGTATTTT CASRGPSTDTQYF
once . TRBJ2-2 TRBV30 TGTGCCTGGAGTCGAGGGATCGTCACCGGGGAGCTGTTTTTT CAWSRGIVTGELFF
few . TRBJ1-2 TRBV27 TGTGCCAGCAGTTTGAAACAGGGACCTAACTATGGCTACACCTTC CASSLKQGPNYGYTF
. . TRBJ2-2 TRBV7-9 TGTGCCGGCCCACTCTTGGGACACAACACCGGGGAGCTGTTTTTT CAGPLLGHNTGELFF
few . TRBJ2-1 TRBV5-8 TGTGCCAGCCGACAGTTTGGGTACACCTACAATGAGCAGTTCTTC CASRQFGYTYNEQFF
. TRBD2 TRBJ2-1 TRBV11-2 TGTGCCAGCAGCTTAGATCGGGGACTACCCAGAGAGCAGTTCTTC CASSLDRGLPREQFF
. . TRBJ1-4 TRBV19 TGTGCCACCTCCTCACAACAGGGCCTGACTGAAAAACTGTTTTTT CATSSQQGLTEKLFF
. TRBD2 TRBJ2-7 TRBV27 TGTGCCAGCAGTAGCCCACTTCTAGCGGGAGGACCCCCGGGCGAGCAGTACTTC CASSSPLLAGGPPGEQYF
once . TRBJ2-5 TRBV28 TGTGCCAGCAGTTCTCAGGGTCTGAAGACCCAGTACTTC CASSSQGLKTQYF
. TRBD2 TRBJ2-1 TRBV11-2 TGTGCCAGCAGCCTAGGCTATAAGGGGAGGGCATGGTACAATGAGCAGTTCTTC CASSLGYKGRAWYNEQFF